A selection of T cell receptor beta chains follows, all from one sample in a study of PD-1 blockade in classical Hodgkin lymphoma. Profiling relied on immunoSEQ multiplex PCR, and the TCRdb table lists in-frame clones only, not all of them. The sample holds fewer than 25,000 clones, approximately 87% seen once. Specimen: CD4+ T cells from blood, collected before the fourth cycle of nivolumab. Source of these receptors: a human donor with classical Hodgkin lymphoma. Both conserved end residues are part of each CDR3. A D gene is named only where the DNA matches it firmly. Rows give clone size only sometimes, using once, few, many, or a class for an expanded clone.

>TRBV7-2|-|-|TRBJ1-1
CASRLMGRTEAFF
TGTGCCAGCAGGTTAATGGGTAGGACTGAAGCTTTCTTT
>TRBV11-2|once|-|TRBJ2-5
CASSRSVETQYF
TGTGCCAGCAGCAGAAGTGTGGAGACCCAGTACTTC
>TRBV6-6|-|-|TRBJ1-5
CASTSHPGSPQHF
TGTGCCAGCACCTCCCATCCCGGATCGCCCCAGCATTTT
>TRBV19|-|-|TRBJ1-4
CASSSGRGYYEKLFF
TGTGCCAGTAGTTCGGGACGGGGGTATTACGAAAAACTGTTTTTT
>TRBV6-1|-|TRBD1|TRBJ1-5
CASRTGTGGPQPQHF
TGTGCCAGCAGAACCGGGACAGGGGGGCCTCAGCCCCAGCATTTT
>TRBV7-8|-|TRBD2|TRBJ2-3
CASSLGGSAADTQYF
TGTGCCAGCAGCTTAGGCGGGAGCGCGGCAGATACGCAGTATTTT
>TRBV5-5|-|-|TRBJ1-1
CASSPVYPGTSEAFF
TGTGCCAGCAGCCCCGTTTACCCGGGGACATCTGAAGCTTTCTTT
>TRBV6-6|-|-|TRBJ1-1
CASSPKRQNTEAFF
TGTGCCTCGTCCCCCAAACGGCAGAACACTGAAGCTTTCTTT
>TRBV5-1|-|TRBD1|TRBJ1-4
CASSFWTGGYKLFF
TGCGCCAGCAGCTTCTGGACAGGGGGTTATAAACTGTTTTTT
>TRBV6-5|-|TRBD1|TRBJ1-4
CASSYGTRTGGEKLFF
TGTGCCAGCAGTTACGGGACGAGGACAGGAGGAGAAAAACTGTTTTTT
>TRBV6-1|-|-|TRBJ1-3
CASSESGNTIYF
TGTGCCAGCAGTGAGAGCGGAAACACCATATATTTT
>TRBV7-9|few|-|TRBJ1-3
CASSLAAAGNTIYF
TGTGCCAGCAGCTTAGCGGCAGCTGGAAACACCATATATTTT
>TRBV19|-|TRBD1|TRBJ2-1
CASSRGQGGINEQFF
TGTGCCAGTTCCCGGGGACAGGGGGGCATTAATGAGCAGTTCTTC
>TRBV18|-|-|TRBJ2-1
CASSPPARSAEQFF
TGTGCCAGCTCACCCCCCGCGCGGAGCGCTGAGCAGTTCTTC
>TRBV4-2|-|TRBD2|TRBJ2-7
CASSPSGSYEQYF
TGTGCCAGCAGCCCTAGCGGCTCCTACGAGCAGTACTTC
>TRBV5-4|-|-|TRBJ2-2
CASSLDQTTGELFF
TGTGCCAGCAGCTTGGATCAGACCACCGGGGAGCTGTTTTTT
>TRBV14|-|TRBD1|TRBJ1-2
CASRLTGGERGYTF
TGTGCCAGCAGACTGACAGGGGGAGAGCGTGGCTACACCTTC
>TRBV28|-|TRBD2|TRBJ2-2
CASSRAGLYTGELFF
TGTGCCAGCAGCCGAGCGGGACTTTACACCGGGGAGCTGTTTTTT
>TRBV28|-|-|TRBJ2-7
CASSTDRIHEQYF
TGTGCCAGCAGCACCGACAGAATCCACGAGCAGTACTTC
>TRBV29-1|-|TRBD2|TRBJ2-3
CSVEGLAGFADADTQYF
TGCAGCGTCGAGGGACTAGCGGGTTTCGCAGACGCAGATACGCAGTATTTT
>TRBV7-9|once|-|TRBJ2-7
CASRREDRYEQYF
TGTGCCAGCAGGAGAGAGGACCGCTACGAGCAGTACTTC
>TRBV12-2|-|-|TRBJ1-3
CASRLWSRDGGNTIYF
TGTGCAAGTCGCTTATGGTCCCGGGACGGTGGAAACACCATATATTTT
>TRBV2|-|-|TRBJ1-5
CACKKGGNQPQHF
TGTGCCTGCAAGAAGGGGGGAAATCAGCCCCAGCATTTT
>TRBV6-5|-|-|TRBJ1-6
CASSYRGSPLHF
TGTGCCAGCAGTTACAGGGGCTCACCCCTCCACTTT
>TRBV5-1|-|-|TRBJ2-6
CASSLYGDSGANVLTF
TGCGCCAGCAGCTTGTACGGGGACTCTGGGGCCAACGTCCTGACTTTC
>TRBV6-1|-|-|TRBJ2-7
CASSIEVLGEQYF
TGTGCCAGCAGTATAGAGGTATTGGGGGAGCAGTACTTC
>TRBV11-2|-|-|TRBJ2-7
CASSLEVAGNEQYF
TGTGCCAGCAGCTTAGAAGTGGCAGGGAACGAGCAGTACTTC
>TRBV7-2|-|-|TRBJ2-2
CASSLVYSTGELFF
TGTGCCAGCAGCTTAGTTTATAGCACCGGGGAGCTGTTTTTT
>TRBV4-2|few|-|TRBJ1-1
CASSQDRGTEAFF
TGTGCCAGCAGCCAAGATCGGGGGACTGAAGCTTTCTTT
>TRBV5-1|-|TRBD2|TRBJ2-2
CASSVTSVTGELFF
TGCGCCAGCAGCGTGACTAGCGTCACCGGGGAGCTGTTTTTT
>TRBV5-6|-|-|TRBJ1-1
CASSLRHTQNTEAFF
TGTGCCAGCAGCTTGCGGCACACACAGAACACTGAAGCTTTCTTT
>TRBV28|-|-|TRBJ2-7
CASRTGTNPYEQYF
TGTGCCAGCAGAACCGGGACGAATCCCTACGAGCAGTACTTC
>TRBV6-1|-|-|TRBJ1-3
CASTTGLGNTIYF
TGTGCCAGCACGACAGGATTGGGAAACACCATATATTTT
>TRBV6-1|few|-|TRBJ2-7
CASSSLGQGYEQYF
TGTGCCAGCAGTTCCCTCGGGCAGGGCTACGAGCAGTACTTC
>TRBV6-1|-|-|TRBJ2-7
CASSEIAPTEQYF
TGTGCCAGCAGTGAAATTGCACCGACCGAGCAGTACTTC
>TRBV28|-|TRBD1|TRBJ2-4
CASRPTGVSENIQYF
TGTGCCAGCAGACCGACAGGGGTTAGTGAAAACATTCAGTACTTC
>TRBV6-6|-|TRBD1|TRBJ1-3
CASSYSRQGAGNTIYF
TGTGCCAGCAGTTACTCCCGGCAGGGGGCTGGAAACACCATATATTTT
>TRBV28|-|-|TRBJ2-5
CASSLLGIETQYF
TGTGCCAGCAGTTTGCTGGGAATAGAGACCCAGTACTTC
>TRBV9|once|TRBD1|TRBJ2-1
CASSPRTGNNEQFF
TGTGCCAGCAGCCCGCGGACAGGGAACAATGAGCAGTTCTTC
>TRBV6-1|-|TRBD2|TRBJ2-7
CASSPSGRFYEQYF
TGTGCCAGCAGTCCTAGCGGGAGGTTTTACGAGCAGTACTTC